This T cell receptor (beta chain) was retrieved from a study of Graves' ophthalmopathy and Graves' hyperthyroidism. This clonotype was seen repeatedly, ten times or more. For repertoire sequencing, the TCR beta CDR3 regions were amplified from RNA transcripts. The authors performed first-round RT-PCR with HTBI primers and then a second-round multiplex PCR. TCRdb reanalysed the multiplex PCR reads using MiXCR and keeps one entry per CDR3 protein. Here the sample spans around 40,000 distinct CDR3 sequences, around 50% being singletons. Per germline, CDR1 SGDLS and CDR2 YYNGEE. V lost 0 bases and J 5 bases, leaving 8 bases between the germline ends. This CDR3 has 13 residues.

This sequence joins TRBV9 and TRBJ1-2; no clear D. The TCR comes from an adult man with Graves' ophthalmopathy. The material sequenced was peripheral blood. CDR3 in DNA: TGTGCCAGCAGCGTAGCGGAAGGGTATGGCTACACCTTC. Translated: CASSVAEGYGYTF. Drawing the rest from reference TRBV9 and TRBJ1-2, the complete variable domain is DSGVTQTPKHLITATGQRVTLRCSPRSGDLSVYWYQQSLDQGLQFLIQYYNGEERAKGNILERFSAQQFPDLHSELNLSSLELGDSALYFCASSVAEGYGYTFGSGTRLTVV.